A single sample is the source of the 9 T cell receptor beta chains below, sequenced in a study of blood T cell repertoires in COVID-19. Assay: immunoSEQ multiplex PCR; the TCRdb copy retains only in-frame clones and omits some. Of tens of thousands of clones listed, more than 65% are singletons. Sequenced: peripheral blood. Receptors were obtained from a woman aged 80 or over with active or convalescent COVID-19.

The rearrangement joins TRBV7-2 to TRBJ2-3; 7 bases are shared with TRBD1. Germline assignment: CDR1 SGHTA and CDR2 FQGNSA. Germline trimming cut 5 bases from V and 3 bases from J; bases unmatched to any gene: 5. There are 14 residues in the CDR3. CDR3 sequence: CASSPQGETDTQYF. The CDR3, as DNA: TGTGCCAGCAGCCCTCAGGGGGAGACAGATACGCAGTATTTT.

The chain links TRBV30 to TRBJ2-6; D is perhaps TRBD1 (6 bases). CDR1 and CDR2 (germline): GTSNPN, SVGIG (reference sequence). This CDR3 is built from 16 residues. Trimming shortened V by 2 bases and J by 2 bases, and 13 bases separated the two germline ends. The CDR3 spells CAWSPPGAPGANVLTF. Here the CDR3 DNA reads TGTGCCTGGAGTCCCCCAGGGGCGCCTGGGGCCAACGTCCTGACTTTC.

The chain uses TRBV4-1 and TRBJ2-3; 8 positions match TRBD1. This CDR3 contains 17 residues. Losses at the gene ends were 4 bases for V and 5 bases for J; bases not matched to a gene: 14. Germline assignment: CDR1 MGHRA and CDR2 YSYEKL. CDR3 loop: CASSRDLGRGRLDTQYF. Here the CDR3 DNA reads TGCGCCAGCAGCCGGGATTTGGGCAGGGGGCGATTAGATACGCAGTATTTT.

This chain uses TRBV30 with TRBJ1-2, with D tentatively TRBD1 (5 bases). Trimming cost V 0 bases and J 3 bases, with 17 bases left between them. The CDR3 has 16 residues. The V gene's germline CDR1 is GTSNPN and CDR2 SVGIG (reference sequence). CDR3 sequence: CAWSVQTWDYYYGYTF. The CDR3 nucleotides are TGTGCCTGGAGTGTACAGACCTGGGACTACTACTATGGCTACACCTTC.

This clone has just one count. The chain employs TRBV6-1 and TRBJ1-1; possible D gene TRBD1, 5 bases. This CDR3 comprises 13 residues. Germline loops: CDR1 MNHNS, CDR2 SASEGT. V was cut by 5 bases and J by 0 bases, with 7 bases left in between. CDR3 bases: TGTGCCAGCAGTAAGGGGATGAACACTGAAGCTTTCTTT. As protein: CASSKGMNTEAFF.

In this sample, this clone turned up a few times. The chain joins TRBV7-9 to TRBJ2-4, with 8 nucleotides matching TRBD1. V dropped 6 bases and J dropped 8; count of bases not matched to a gene: 12. The CDR3 is 15 residues long. CDR1 and CDR2 (germline): SEHNR, FQNEAQ (reference sequence). CDR3 bases: TGTGCCAGCAGTCTGACCGGGACAGGCGGCGACATTCAGTACTTC. Translation gives CASSLTGTGGDIQYF.

A word on this clone: This likely comes from a read error, as the CDR3 has no conserved phenylalanine or tryptophan at its end. The gene calls are TRBV4-3 and TRBJ1-2; D is possibly TRBD1 (5 bases). The CDR3 loop spans 15 amino acids. Germline loops: CDR1 LGHNA, CDR2 YSLEER. Deletions cut 0 bases from V and 1 base from J, with 9 bases between. The CDR3 loop reads CASSQETDINYGYTL. DNA for the CDR3: TGCGCCAGCAGCCAAGAGACGGACATTAACTATGGCTACACCCTC.

In this sample, this clone turned up a few times. The chain joins TRBV6-1 to TRBJ1-3; D unresolved. Germline V gene lookup returns CDR1 MNHNS and CDR2 SASEGT. V was trimmed by 1 base and J by 4 bases, leaving 11 bases between them. This CDR3 is 15 amino acids long. The CDR3 region is CASSEGRAEGNTIYF. The CDR3 nucleotides are TGTGCCAGCAGTGAAGGGCGGGCCGAAGGAAACACCATATATTTT.

This chain connects TRBV7-2 to TRBJ2-5, with D unclear. The CDR3 spans 14 residues. V was trimmed by 6 bases and J by 5 bases, leaving 16 bases between them. The germline CDR1 and CDR2 sequences are SGHTA and FQGNSA. Here the CDR3 reads CASRKMAAFETQYF. DNA for the CDR3: TGTGCCAGCAGAAAAATGGCGGCGTTCGAGACCCAGTACTTC.